The present T cell receptor beta chain was sequenced within a study of CD8+ T cells in alopecia areata. Study context: Skin from roughly 6-12-month-old C3H/HeJ graft donors with spontaneous alopecia went to roughly 6-10-week-old female C3H/HeJ mice.

The CDR3 is made up of 19 amino acids. Germline V gene sequence: CDR1 MNHDT, CDR2 YYDKIL. V gave up 3 bases and J gave up 3 bases; unmatched junction bases: 17. The study sorted pooled cutaneous lymph node cells by CD4, CD8alpha, NKG2D, NKG2ACE and other markers. Isolated RNA was reverse transcribed into cDNA used as the sequencing template. Assay: immunoSEQ multiplex PCR; the TCRdb copy retains only in-frame clones and omits some. The table lists around 290,000 clones, with no singletons. Whole-study results and caveats: Affected lesional scalp, above all in alopecia totalis/universalis, was more clonal than normal scalp. Among the cells sequenced in scalp samples are also the resident alphabeta T cells of normal skin. Unlike in mice, where it was clearer, TCR sharing across patients was less clear, possibly HLA-related.

In regard to this clone: Its target is not known. Gene labels here are mouse ones. The read stops 4 residues short of the end of the CDR3; the missing end is completed from the germline J gene.

This receptor was identified in a C3H/HeJ mouse with alopecia areata. Strain MHC haplotype: H2-k. Sequencing was performed on CD4+ T cells sorted from a lymph node. The chain links TRBV17 to TRBJ2-3; 8 nucleotides line up with TRBD2. CDR3 protein: CASSSPSAPGGAGAETLYF. The covered CDR3 bases are TGTGCTAGCAGTAGCCCCTCCGCCCCGGGGGGGGCAGGGGCAGAA.